One sample yielded the 30 T cell receptor beta chains listed below, sequenced in a study of breast tumors, draining lymph nodes, adjacent tissues. One entry per CDR3 protein results from TCRdb running MiXCR on the multiplex PCR reads. The sample includes approximately 20,000 distinct CDR3 sequences, about 40% of them seen just once. The sequenced sample was breast tumor tissue. The origin of the receptors is a female donor with breast cancer. Some clones in this sample may be carry-over from other donors' samples.

This clonotype occurred many times. This rearrangement joins TRBV11-3 to TRBJ2-1, with TRBD2 matching 12 bases. This CDR3 is built from 16 residues. V was clipped by 1 base and J by 9 bases; unmatched bases: 7. The V gene's germline CDR1 is SGHNT and CDR2 YENEEA. The CDR3 protein is CASSLAGTSGFGEQFF. DNA for the CDR3: TGTGCCAGCAGCTTAGCTGGGACTAGCGGGTTCGGTGAGCAGTTCTTC. The whole variable domain, remainder taken from reference TRBV11-3 and TRBJ2-1, is EAGVVQSPRYKIIEKKQPVAFWCNPISGHNTLYWYLQNLGQGPELLIRYENEEAVDDSQLPKDRFSAERLKGVDSTLKIQPAELGDSAVYLCASSLAGTSGFGEQFFGPGTRLTVL.

The chain combines TRBV5-1 with TRBJ2-3, with 8 positions matching TRBD1. The J segment lost 10 bases and the V segment lost 0 bases, leaving 4 bases of the junction unmatched. This CDR3 has 13 amino acids. The germline V gene has CDR1 SGHRS and CDR2 YFSETQ. For the CDR3, the DNA is TGCGCCAGCAGCTTGGCGACAGGGGATCCGCAGTATTTT. Protein sequence: CASSLATGDPQYF.

In its sample, this clonotype was seen a few times. A much larger clone lies a single base off, so this may be a read error. The chain combines TRBV6-2 or TRBV6-3 with TRBJ2-7; 9 nucleotides match TRBD1. Germline V lookup: CDR1 MNHEY, CDR2 SVGEGT. CDR3 length: 13 amino acids. CDR3 DNA sequence: TGTGCCAGCAGCCCCGGGACAGGGTACGAGCGGTACTTC. Its translation: CASSPGTGYERYF.

This clonotype was recorded many times. This rearrangement joins TRBV7-2 to TRBJ2-4; weak D call: TRBD2 (5 bases). Deletions cut 6 bases from V and 1 base from J, with 13 bases between. This CDR3 has 15 amino acids. The germline V gene encodes CDR1 SGHTA and CDR2 FQGNSA. Here the CDR3 reads CASSKEPGAKNIQYF. DNA of the CDR3: TGTGCCAGCAGTAAAGAACCGGGGGCCAAAAACATTCAGTACTTC.

This chain joins TRBV7-2 and TRBJ2-2, with 8 bases identical to TRBD1. Losses at the gene ends were 4 bases for V and 1 base for J; bases not matched to a gene: 11. This CDR3 is built from 18 residues. Germline CDR1 SGHTA, CDR2 FQGNSA. This CDR3 is CASSSLGGQGMNTGELFF. For the CDR3, the DNA is TGTGCCAGCAGCTCCTTGGGCGGACAGGGTATGAACACCGGGGAGCTGTTTTTT.

This clonotype came up many times. V gene TRBV18 combines with J gene TRBJ2-2; TRBD1 might be the D (7 bases). Per the germline V gene, CDR1 is KGHSH and CDR2 is LQKENI. This CDR3 contains 15 residues. Trimming cost V 5 bases and J 6 bases, with 16 bases left between them. CDR3 nucleotides: TGTGCCAGCTCATTAACAGGGGAGGACGCCGGGGAGCTGTTTTTT. It yields the protein CASSLTGEDAGELFF. The full variable domain, completed using reference TRBV18 and TRBJ2-2, is NAGVMQNPRHLVRRRGQEARLRCSPMKGHSHVYWYRQLPEEGLKFMVYLQKENIIDESGMPKERFSAEFPKEGPSILRIQQVVRGDSAAYFCASSLTGEDAGELFFGEGSRLTVL.

A word on this clonotype: Compared with germline, one end of the junction differs, possibly owing to a read error. The rearrangement links TRBV7-9 to TRBJ1-1; D remains unclear. CDR3 length equals 13 residues. Germline CDR1 SEHNR, CDR2 FQNEAQ (reference sequence). CDR3 in amino acids: CASSIGGNTEASF. For the CDR3, the DNA is TGTGCCAGCAGCATCGGAGGGAACACTGAAGCTTCCTTT.

This clonotype has just a few counts. The genes are TRBV7-8 and TRBJ2-3; 12 bases are a match to TRBD2. Germline CDR1 SGHVS, CDR2 FQNEAQ. V was clipped by 6 bases and J by 10 bases; unmatched bases: 8. This CDR3 spans 14 amino acids. The CDR3 loop is CASSRLAGDGPQYF. As DNA, the CDR3 is TGTGCCAGCAGTCGACTAGCGGGAGACGGTCCGCAGTATTTT.

Notes on this clonotype: It is unclear where the CDR3 begins or ends on the DNA, so no DNA is shown, and the CDR3 is as TCRdb lists it. The genes are TRBV20-1 and TRBJ2-3; the D call of TRBD1 is as the table states it, not checked on the DNA. Per the germline V gene, CDR1 is DFQATT and CDR2 is SNEGSKA (reference sequence). 21 amino acids form the CDR3, both terminal residues included. CDR3 sequence: CARLGTELWLHLRFGDQAQYF.

This chain joins TRBV15 and TRBJ1-6; perhaps TRBD1 as D (5 bases). Germline CDR1 LNHNV, CDR2 YYDKDF (reference sequence). The CDR3 covers 15 residues. Trimming took off 4 bases at V and 0 bases at J, with 7 bases between the two ends. The CDR3 nucleotides are TGTGCCACCAGCAAGGGGAGCTCCTATAATTCACCCCTCCACTTT. Translating it yields CATSKGSSYNSPLHF.

This clonotype came up many times. The rearrangement links TRBV18 to TRBJ2-2; D gene ambiguous. Germline V lookup: CDR1 KGHSH, CDR2 LQKENI. This CDR3 region has 13 residues. Deletions cut 1 base from V and 1 base from J, with 1 base between. In DNA, the CDR3 is TGTGCCAGCTCACCACAGAACACCGGGGAGCTGTTTTTT. Its translation is CASSPQNTGELFF.

This clonotype was counted many times. This chain connects TRBV7-2 to TRBJ2-3; 10 positions agree with TRBD2. V was pared by 8 bases and J by 3 bases, with 8 bases of the junction left unmatched. This CDR3 spans 15 amino acids. The germline V gene has CDR1 SGHTA and CDR2 FQGNSA. Here the CDR3 reads CASRSSGSLTDTQYF. The CDR3 nucleotides read TGTGCCAGCCGCTCTAGCGGGAGCCTTACAGATACGCAGTATTTT.

The sample holds many counts of this clonotype. The genes are TRBV11-3 and TRBJ2-3; weak D call: TRBD1 (6 bases). V dropped 5 bases and J dropped 6 bases, with 12 bases sitting between them. Germline V gives CDR1 SGHNT, CDR2 YENEEA. The CDR3 extends over 13 amino acids. CDR3 in DNA: TGTGCCAGCAGCGTCAGAACAGGGGATACGCAGTATTTT. It yields the protein CASSVRTGDTQYF.

This chain links TRBV7-8 with TRBJ2-1; 10 nucleotides agree with TRBD2. The CDR3 loop spans 19 amino acids. The germline CDR1 and CDR2 sequences are SGHVS and FQNEAQ. V was clipped by 4 bases and J by 5 bases; unmatched bases: 17. The CDR3 is CASSSMPLGLADGDNEQFF. The CDR3 region has the DNA TGTGCCAGCAGCTCTATGCCCCTAGGACTAGCGGATGGGGACAATGAGCAGTTCTTC.

This clonotype was seen ten or more times. The chain couples TRBV6-1 to TRBJ1-5; tentatively, D is TRBD1 (6 bases). V lost 5 bases, J lost 0 bases, and 20 bases lay in between. The CDR3 has 18 amino acids. Germline CDR1 is MNHNS and CDR2 is SASEGT. The CDR3 DNA is TGTGCCAGCAGTCCGACGATTACAGGGTCCTATAGCAATCAGCCCCAGCATTTT. Protein sequence: CASSPTITGSYSNQPQHF.

The chain combines TRBV7-3 with TRBJ2-7; 11 bases map to TRBD2. Germline loops: CDR1 SGHTA, CDR2 FQGTGA. The CDR3 is 17 residues long. Trimming cost V 5 bases and J 2 bases; bases outside gene matches: 11. The CDR3 sequence is CASSPGTSGSSPYEQYF. The CDR3 region has the DNA TGTGCCAGCAGCCCTGGCACTAGCGGGAGTTCTCCCTACGAGCAGTACTTC.

V usage is TRBV7-6 and J usage is TRBJ2-1; 12 positions match TRBD1. The junction had 11 bases not matched to a gene; V was cut back by 5 bases and J by 9 bases. The CDR3 runs to 16 residues. CDR1 and CDR2 (germline): SGHVS, FNYEAQ. CDR3 protein: CASSPGTGGFSGEQFF. The CDR3 DNA follows: TGTGCCAGCAGCCCCGGGACAGGGGGCTTCTCTGGTGAGCAGTTCTTC.

This clonotype was seen ten or more times. The chain uses TRBV19 and TRBJ2-4, with 7 bases aligning to TRBD1. This CDR3 region has 13 residues. Germline CDR1 and CDR2: LNHDA and SQIVND (reference sequence). The ends lost 5 bases at V and 9 bases at J; junction bases unmatched: 7. This CDR3 is CASSSNRGGIQYF. The CDR3 DNA follows: TGTGCCAGTAGTTCAAACAGGGGTGGCATTCAGTACTTC. Full variable domain (rest looked up from reference TRBV19 and TRBJ2-4): DGGITQSPKYLFRKEGQNVTLSCEQNLNHDAMYWYRQDPGQGLRLIYYSQIVNDFQKGDIAEGYSVSREKKESFPLTVTSAQKNPTAFYLCASSSNRGGIQYFGAGTRLSVL.

This clonotype occurred many times. The chain combines TRBV5-1 with TRBJ2-7; TRBD2 matches at 8 bases. Looked up from germline, CDR1 is SGHRS and CDR2 is YFSETQ. CDR3 length equals 14 residues. With 2 bases clipped from V and 2 bases from J, the junction kept 3 bases outside the gene matches. The CDR3 sequence is CASSLRRGAYEQYF. The CDR3 DNA sequence: TGCGCCAGCAGCTTACGGCGGGGGGCCTACGAGCAGTACTTC.

This clonotype was seen at least ten times. This chain links TRBV11-2 with TRBJ2-7; possibly TRBD1 for D (5 bases). The germline gives CDR1 SGHAT, CDR2 FQNNGV. The CDR3 sequence is 14 residues long. Deletions cut 5 bases from V and 6 bases from J, with 17 bases between. The CDR3 loop is CASSRHQGVLEQYF. The CDR3 DNA sequence: TGTGCCAGCAGCCGACACCAAGGGGTGCTCGAGCAGTACTTC.

This clonotype was observed many times. The J gene is TRBJ2-7, the V gene TRBV3-1, with D tentatively TRBD1 or TRBD2 (5 bases each). Germline CDR1 is LGHDT and CDR2 is YNNKEL (reference sequence). This CDR3 has 15 residues. Trimming removed 1 base from V and 0 bases from J, with 10 bases in between. The CDR3 nucleotides are TGTGCCAGCAGCCAAGGGCCGGGGACCTCCTACGAGCAGTACTTC. Protein product: CASSQGPGTSYEQYF.

Ten or more counts support this clonotype. The genes are TRBV10-3 and TRBJ2-1; TRBD1 might be the D (6 bases). The V gene lost 10 bases and the J gene lost 5 bases, with 18 bases spanning the gap. CDR3 length: 14 residues. Germline values: CDR1 ENHRY, CDR2 SYGVKD. CDR3 amino acids: CATSGDLSNNEQFF. The CDR3 DNA follows: TGTGCCACATCAGGGGATTTATCTAACAATGAGCAGTTCTTC.

The gene calls are TRBV20-1 and TRBJ1-2; the D is unclear. The V gene lost 0 bases and the J gene lost 4 bases, with 6 bases spanning the gap. This CDR3 region has 12 residues. The V gene's germline CDR1 is DFQATT and CDR2 SNEGSKA (reference sequence). The CDR3 protein is CSARDKGYGYTF. Written as DNA, the CDR3 is TGCAGTGCTAGAGATAAGGGCTATGGCTACACCTTC.

This clonotype was counted ten times or more. This clone may be a read error of a much larger clone one base away. V gene TRBV3-1 combines with J gene TRBJ1-2, with a weak D call TRBD1 (6 bases). CDR3 length: 12 residues. Germline V CDR1 and CDR2: LGHDT, YNNKEL (reference sequence). CDR3 DNA sequence: TGTGCCAGCAGCCAAGAAGCGGGGGGCTGCACCTTC. Translation: CASSQEAGGCTF.

Only a few counts were recorded for this clonotype. The chain joins TRBV7-9 to TRBJ2-3; D not resolved. The CDR3 has 13 residues. Germline V gene lookup returns CDR1 SEHNR and CDR2 FQNEAQ (reference sequence). The V end lost 5 bases, the J end lost 2 bases, and 8 bases lay between the germline ends. The CDR3 DNA is TGTGCCAGCAGCCTAACGTACACAGATACGCAGTATTTT. Its protein is CASSLTYTDTQYF.

Only a few counts were recorded for this clonotype. The chain carries TRBV12-3 or TRBV12-4 and TRBJ1-4; D unclear. The CDR3 has 13 residues. Trimming removed 2 bases at V and 3 bases at J, with 4 bases between. The CDR3 DNA reads TGTGCCAGCAGTTTAAGGTCTAATGAAAAACTGTTTTTT. The encoded protein is CASSLRSNEKLFF.

By its share, this clonotype is medium-sized (0.01 to 0.1%). V is TRBV19 and J is TRBJ1-5, with TRBD1 identical over 8 bases. The V gene end was trimmed by 5 bases and the J gene end by 0 bases; junction bases not matched to a gene: 12. CDR3 length: 18 residues. The germline V gene encodes CDR1 LNHDA and CDR2 SQIVND (reference sequence). The CDR3 nucleotides read TGTGCCAGTAGTTATGACAGGGGTTCCCTCTATAGCAATCAGCCCCAGCATTTT. It yields the protein CASSYDRGSLYSNQPQHF.

In its sample, this clonotype was seen many times. The chain joins TRBV12-5 to TRBJ2-1; D gene ambiguous. The CDR3 length is 12 residues. The ends were cut back, 1 base at V and 8 bases at J, with 6 bases in the middle. CDR1 is LGHNT, CDR2 FRNRAP, per germline. The CDR3 DNA follows: TGTGCTAGTGGTTTGGGGGTGGATGAGCAGTTCTTC. It is translated as CASGLGVDEQFF.

Worth noting for this clonotype: The junction differs from germline at one of its ends, possibly a read error. The gene calls are TRBV7-3 and TRBJ2-2; no reliable D call. This CDR3 comprises 13 residues. Germline V CDR1 and CDR2: SGHTA, FQGTGA. The CDR3 region is CANSELGTGELFF. The CDR3 bases are TGTGCCAACAGCGAGCTGGGCACCGGGGAGCTGTTTTTT.

This clonotype was found once. A junction end diverges from the germline sequence, so it may reflect a read error. The CDR3 here is CGASPTGVGNTIYF. CDR3 bases: TGCGGTGCTAGCCCCACAGGGGTTGGAAACACCATATATTTT. The chain carries TRBV20-1 and TRBJ1-3; 7 bases agree with TRBD1. CDR3 length: 14 amino acids. Germline values: CDR1 DFQATT, CDR2 SNEGSKA (reference sequence).